Each of the 21 T cell receptor beta chains below was sequenced from the same sample in a study of cytomegalovirus exposure and HLA in healthy donors. Method: immunoSEQ multiplex PCR; TCRdb's copy keeps in-frame clones and lacks some. The sample has some 200,000 clones, 65% to 90% seen once. Sequencing was done on a sample of PBMCs. The receptors come from a woman in her twenties or thirties in good health and CMV-seropositive.

The J gene is TRBJ1-4, the V gene TRBV4-1; 11 nucleotides align to TRBD1. V lost 2 bases to trimming and J lost 0 bases; unmatched junction nucleotides: 5. The CDR3 spans 18 residues. Per the germline V gene, CDR1 is MGHRA and CDR2 is YSYEKL. The chain's CDR3 is CASSQFRGQGATNEKLFF. CDR3 DNA sequence: TGCGCCAGCAGCCAATTTCGGGGACAGGGGGCAACTAATGAAAAACTGTTTTTT.

The J gene is TRBJ1-1, the V gene TRBV7-2, with D unclear. Germline CDR1 reads SGHTA; CDR2 reads FQGNSA. This CDR3 contains 14 residues. V was pared by 1 base and J by 2 bases, with 8 bases between. This chain's CDR3 is CASSLGAANTEAFF. The CDR3, as DNA: TGTGCCAGCAGCTTAGGGGCAGCCAACACTGAAGCTTTCTTT.

This sequence joins TRBV6-5 and TRBJ1-1, with 8 bases matching TRBD1. The germline gives CDR1 MNHEY, CDR2 SVGAGI. The CDR3 sequence is 14 residues long. Losses at the gene ends were 7 bases for V and 11 bases for J; bases not matched to a gene: 15. The CDR3 is CASTTGGRGSQAFF. As DNA, the CDR3 is TGTGCCAGCACAACAGGGGGTAGAGGTTCTCAGGCTTTCTTT.

This chain uses TRBV28 with TRBJ1-5, with D possibly matching TRBD1 (5 bases). V gave up 7 bases and J gave up 2 bases, with 9 bases separating them. Germline values: CDR1 MDHEN, CDR2 SYDVKM. CDR3 length: 13 amino acids. The CDR3 nucleotides are TGTGCCAGCATTGGCAGGGGCAATCAGCCCCAGCATTTT. Translation: CASIGRGNQPQHF.

The chain couples TRBV29-1 to TRBJ1-1; 8 nucleotides agree with TRBD1. Germline V CDR1 and CDR2: SQVTM, ANQGSEA. The CDR3 is made up of 12 amino acids. J gave up 4 bases and V 5 bases, and 3 bases lay outside the gene matches. CDR3 nucleotide sequence: TGCAGCGTTTCAGACAGGGGCACTGAAGCTTTCTTT. Amino acid sequence: CSVSDRGTEAFF.

The chain joins TRBV15 to TRBJ2-5, with TRBD2 as a possible D gene (6 bases). Trimming removed 0 bases at V and 3 bases at J, with 11 bases between. The germline V gene has CDR1 LNHNV and CDR2 YYDKDF (reference sequence). There are 15 residues in the CDR3. The CDR3 sequence: CATSRDRRVEETQYF. The CDR3 coding sequence is TGTGCCACCAGCAGAGATCGGAGGGTCGAAGAGACCCAGTACTTC.

The gene calls are TRBV21-1 and TRBJ2-1; the table's D call of TRBD2 was not tested on the DNA. TRBV21-1 is an annotated pseudogene. The CDR3 contains 16 residues. DNA for the CDR3: TGTGCCAGCAGCAAGGTCTCTAAGCGGGGTCGAAATGAGCAGTTCTTC. Protein product: CASSKVSKRGRNEQFF.

The V and J genes are TRBV27 and TRBJ1-5, with 9 positions matching TRBD1. Unmatched junction bases numbered 5, after V lost 5 bases and J lost 6 bases. CDR1 is MNHEY, CDR2 SMNVEV, per germline (reference sequence). The CDR3 covers 14 residues. This CDR3 reads CASSRTGASQPQHF. In DNA, the CDR3 is TGTGCCAGCAGTAGGACAGGGGCGAGTCAGCCCCAGCATTTT.

This chain links TRBV19 with TRBJ1-2; TRBD1 aligns across 8 bases. Trimming at V came to 3 bases and at J to 8 bases, leaving 11 bases not matched to a gene. Germline V gene sequence: CDR1 LNHDA, CDR2 SQIVND (reference sequence). The CDR3 extends over 15 amino acids. The CDR3, as DNA: TGTGCCAGTAGTATCGGGCAGGGGGCCCCGCGGGGCTACACCTTC. Translated, it gives CASSIGQGAPRGYTF. The whole variable domain, filled in from reference TRBV19 and TRBJ1-2, reads DGGITQSPKYLFRKEGQNVTLSCEQNLNHDAMYWYRQDPGQGLRLIYYSQIVNDFQKGDIAEGYSVSREKKESFPLTVTSAQKNPTAFYLCASSIGQGAPRGYTFGSGTRLTVV.

V and J are TRBV5-4 and TRBJ2-1; TRBD2 agrees at 10 bases. V gave up 0 bases and J gave up 8 bases; unmatched junction bases: 5. The CDR3 covers 15 residues. The germline gives CDR1 SGHNT, CDR2 YYREEE (reference sequence). This CDR3 is CASSLESGRAYEQFF. CDR3 bases: TGTGCCAGCAGCTTGGAGAGCGGGAGGGCTTATGAGCAGTTCTTC.

The gene calls are TRBV7-9 and TRBJ1-4; D is unclear. V was cut by 11 bases and J by 0 bases, with 7 bases left in between. Germline values: CDR1 SEHNR, CDR2 FQNEAQ (reference sequence). This CDR3 spans 12 amino acids. The CDR3 spells CAVLATNEKLFF. CDR3 coding DNA: TGTGCCGTACTTGCAACTAATGAAAAACTGTTTTTT.

The V call is TRBV27, the J call TRBJ1-2; D unresolved. The length of the CDR3 is 14 residues. Germline-derived CDR1 and CDR2 are MNHEY and SMNVEV (reference sequence). The V end lost 2 bases, the J end lost 1 base, and 8 bases lay between the germline ends. The CDR3 nucleotides are TGTGCCAGCAGTTTACTCGCAGATAACTATGGCTACACCTTC. It codes for CASSLLADNYGYTF.

V is TRBV10-3 and J is TRBJ2-6; D possibly corresponds to TRBD2 (5 bases). V was shortened by 6 bases and J by 4 bases, with 10 bases between the two germline ends. CDR1 is ENHRY and CDR2 is SYGVKD in the germline V gene. There are 14 residues in the CDR3. DNA for the CDR3: TGTGCCATCAGGGATACGGGAGGGGCCAACGTCCTGACTTTC. Translation gives CAIRDTGGANVLTF.

J is TRBJ2-5 and V is TRBV9; TRBD1 matches 9 bases. Trimming took 0 bases from V and 5 from J; bases not matched to a gene: 8. Germline-derived CDR1 and CDR2 are SGDLS and YYNGEE. This CDR3 has 16 residues. Here the CDR3 reads CASSVGDRVGMETQYF. DNA of the CDR3: TGTGCCAGCAGCGTAGGGGACAGGGTGGGAATGGAGACCCAGTACTTC.

This clone appeared a single time. This rearrangement joins TRBV9 to TRBJ1-2, with 12 bases lining up with TRBD1. The V gene end was trimmed by 2 bases and the J gene end by 7 bases; junction bases not matched to a gene: 9. The CDR3 is made up of 16 amino acids. Germline CDR1 reads SGDLS; CDR2 reads YYNGEE. The CDR3 nucleotides read TGTGCCAGCAGCGTTGGGACAGGGGGCGCTGGTAGTGGCTACACCTTC. Encoded protein: CASSVGTGGAGSGYTF. Supplemented by reference TRBV9 and TRBJ1-2, the full variable domain reads DSGVTQTPKHLITATGQRVTLRCSPRSGDLSVYWYQQSLDQGLQFLIQYYNGEERAKGNILERFSAQQFPDLHSELNLSSLELGDSALYFCASSVGTGGAGSGYTFGSGTRLTVV.

This rearrangement joins TRBV25-1 to TRBJ1-1, with TRBD1 matching 10 bases. Germline V gene data show CDR1 as MGHDK and CDR2 as SYGVNS. The CDR3 length is 14 residues. After removal of 6 bases from V and 4 bases from J, the junction contained 5 bases not matched to a gene. Here the CDR3 reads CASRGDRGSTEAFF. In DNA form, the CDR3 reads TGTGCCAGCAGGGGGGACAGGGGAAGCACTGAAGCTTTCTTT.

A few counts support this clone. The chain joins TRBV30 to TRBJ1-1; D not resolved. Between the trimmed V and J ends, which lost 4 bases and 3 bases, there was a span of 6 bases. Germline CDR1 and CDR2: GTSNPN and SVGIG (reference sequence). This CDR3 has 11 residues. The DNA for the CDR3 is TGTGCCTGGATATCTCACACTGAAGCTTTCTTT. It encodes CAWISHTEAFF.

This chain joins TRBV21-1 and TRBJ2-7; the D call of TRBD1 is as the table states it, not checked on the DNA. TRBV21-1 is a pseudogene. CDR3 length equals 17 residues. The DNA of the CDR3 is TGTGCCAGCAGCAACCCTCCCCAGGGATTAAGCTCCTACGAGCAGTACTTC. Amino acid sequence: CASSNPPQGLSSYEQYF.

The chain couples TRBV5-1 to TRBJ2-5, with TRBD1 matching 8 bases. The CDR3 is made up of 15 amino acids. V was pared by 5 bases and J by 3 bases, with 9 bases of the junction left unmatched. Germline V lookup: CDR1 SGHRS, CDR2 YFSETQ. The CDR3 DNA reads as TGCGCCAGCAGGAACAGGGGGTTGTTGGAAGAGACCCAGTACTTC. Translation: CASRNRGLLEETQYF.

The chain uses TRBV19 and TRBJ1-5, with TRBD1 matching 8 bases. V trimming: 4 bases; J trimming: 0 bases; junction bases outside the gene matches: 5. The CDR3 covers 16 residues. Germline CDR1 reads LNHDA; CDR2 reads SQIVND (reference sequence). The CDR3: CASSTGQEYSNQPQHF. As DNA, the CDR3 is TGTGCCAGTAGTACGGGACAGGAGTATAGCAATCAGCCCCAGCATTTT.

V and J are TRBV7-9 and TRBJ2-3; TRBD1 is a possible D gene (6 bases). V was pared by 0 bases and J by 7 bases, with 11 bases between. The CDR3 runs to 14 residues. Germline V gene sequence: CDR1 SEHNR, CDR2 FQNEAQ (reference sequence). CDR3 protein: CASSLAAGVNTQYF. CDR3 coding DNA: TGTGCCAGCAGCTTAGCGGCAGGGGTAAATACGCAGTATTTT. The full variable domain, completed using reference TRBV7-9 and TRBJ2-3, is DTGVSQNPRHKITKRGQNVTFRCDPISEHNRLYWYRQTLGQGPEFLTYFQNEAQLEKSRLLSDRFSAERPKGSFSTLEIQRTEQGDSAMYLCASSLAAGVNTQYFGPGTRLTVL.